This is a list of T cell receptor beta chains from one sample in a study of T-cell memory formation after mild COVID-19. TCRdb fed the 5' RACE reads into MiXCR, producing one record per CDR3 protein. The sample has 500,000 to 550,000 distinct CDR3 sequences, roughly 21% seen once. The sample was PBMCs or a T cell subset sorted from them (not recorded which). These receptors all come from an adult woman who had mild COVID-19 (a few samples of this study predate the infection). Cell type and time point are not known. CDR3s include the opening cysteine and the closing phenylalanine or tryptophan. Each record gives: D gene, J gene, clone size, V gene, CDR3 DNA, CDR3 protein. D genes are given only for firm matches. Clone size, where shown, is once, few, many, or a class for clones that have expanded.

D gene: NA; J gene: TRBJ2-1; clone size: few; V gene: TRBV30; CDR3 DNA: TGTGCCTGGAGAACAAGGTCCTCCTACAATGAGCAGTTCTTC; CDR3 protein: CAWRTRSSYNEQFF
D gene: NA; J gene: TRBJ2-3; clone size: few; V gene: TRBV7-8; CDR3 DNA: TGTGCCAGCAGCCCTAAGCGGATAACTAGCACAGATACGCAGTATTTT; CDR3 protein: CASSPKRITSTDTQYF
D gene: TRBD2; J gene: TRBJ2-1; clone size: few; V gene: TRBV7-9; CDR3 DNA: TGTGCCAGCAGCCCTCTAGCGGGAGGGGCCAATGAGCAGTTCTTC; CDR3 protein: CASSPLAGGANEQFF
D gene: NA; J gene: TRBJ2-1; clone size: NA; V gene: TRBV15; CDR3 DNA: TGTGCCACCAGCAGAGCTCCATACAATGAGCAGTTCTTC; CDR3 protein: CATSRAPYNEQFF
D gene: NA; J gene: TRBJ2-3; clone size: few; V gene: TRBV7-2; CDR3 DNA: TGTGCCAGCAGCACCTCCGGGACGGTGAGCACAGATACGCAGTATTTT; CDR3 protein: CASSTSGTVSTDTQYF
D gene: TRBD1; J gene: TRBJ2-1; clone size: NA; V gene: TRBV6-5; CDR3 DNA: TGTGCCAGCAGTTACTCGTGGACAGGGGGAAAGGATGAGCAGTTCTTC; CDR3 protein: CASSYSWTGGKDEQFF
D gene: NA; J gene: TRBJ2-7; clone size: few; V gene: TRBV20-1; CDR3 DNA: TGCAGTGCGCTGGACCCACGGGGGAGCTCCTACGAGCAGTACTTC; CDR3 protein: CSALDPRGSSYEQYF
D gene: NA; J gene: TRBJ1-1; clone size: many; V gene: TRBV6-2/TRBV6-3; CDR3 DNA: TGTGCCAGCGAAACAGGGATGAAGAACACTGAAGCTTTCTTT; CDR3 protein: CASETGMKNTEAFF
D gene: TRBD1; J gene: TRBJ1-1; clone size: NA; V gene: TRBV5-6; CDR3 DNA: TGTGCCAGCAGCTTGGCCGGTACAGGGGCTGCTTTCTTT; CDR3 protein: CASSLAGTGAAFF
D gene: NA; J gene: TRBJ2-2; clone size: NA; V gene: TRBV20-1; CDR3 DNA: TGCAGTGCTAGCCGAGGATGGGACGGGGAGCTGTTTTTT; CDR3 protein: CSASRGWDGELFF
D gene: TRBD2; J gene: TRBJ2-1; clone size: NA; V gene: TRBV27; CDR3 DNA: TGTGCCAGCAGCAACCGAGCGGGAGGATTCACCCATGAGCAGTTCTTC; CDR3 protein: CASSNRAGGFTHEQFF
D gene: TRBD2; J gene: TRBJ2-2; clone size: few; V gene: TRBV10-3; CDR3 DNA: TGTGCCATCAGAGCGGGGGTGAACACCGGGGAGCTGTTTTTT; CDR3 protein: CAIRAGVNTGELFF
D gene: NA; J gene: TRBJ2-1; clone size: NA; V gene: TRBV24-1; CDR3 DNA: TGTGCCACCAGTGGGCTAGGGCGGAATGAGCAGTTCTTC; CDR3 protein: CATSGLGRNEQFF
D gene: NA; J gene: TRBJ1-5; clone size: NA; V gene: TRBV28; CDR3 DNA: TGTGCCAGCAGTTTAAAAGGGGTACAGGGGCCCCAGCATTTT; CDR3 protein: CASSLKGVQGPQHF
D gene: TRBD1; J gene: TRBJ2-3; clone size: NA; V gene: TRBV12-3/TRBV12-4; CDR3 DNA: TGTGCCAGCAGGGGACAGGGTGGTACAGATACGCAGTATTTT; CDR3 protein: CASRGQGGTDTQYF
D gene: TRBD2; J gene: TRBJ2-1; clone size: few; V gene: TRBV7-3; CDR3 DNA: TGTGCCAGCAGCTTGGCGGGGGGCAAGGGCAATGAGCAGTTCTTC; CDR3 protein: CASSLAGGKGNEQFF
D gene: NA; J gene: TRBJ2-1; clone size: NA; V gene: TRBV12-3/TRBV12-4; CDR3 DNA: TGTGCCAGCAGTTTTTGGGTTCCGGGCTACAATGAGCAGTTCTTC; CDR3 protein: CASSFWVPGYNEQFF
D gene: NA; J gene: TRBJ2-7; clone size: many; V gene: TRBV2; CDR3 DNA: TGTGCCAGCAGCGGGGGCTACGAGCAGTACTTC; CDR3 protein: CASSGGYEQYF
D gene: NA; J gene: TRBJ2-1; clone size: few; V gene: TRBV12-3/TRBV12-4; CDR3 DNA: TGTGCCAGCAGCTTGGGACTGGCACATGAGCAGTTCTTC; CDR3 protein: CASSLGLAHEQFF
D gene: NA; J gene: TRBJ2-7; clone size: NA; V gene: TRBV18; CDR3 DNA: TGTGCCAGCTCACCACAGTCAGGCCTAACAGAGCCCTACGAGCAGTACTTC; CDR3 protein: CASSPQSGLTEPYEQYF
D gene: NA; J gene: TRBJ1-1; clone size: many; V gene: TRBV5-1; CDR3 DNA: TGCGCCAGCAGCTTGGGGCCGGGAATGAACACTGAAGCTTTCTTT; CDR3 protein: CASSLGPGMNTEAFF
D gene: NA; J gene: TRBJ1-5; clone size: NA; V gene: TRBV12-3/TRBV12-4; CDR3 DNA: TGTGCCAGCAGTTCAGACGGGATTGGCAATCAGCCCCAGCATTTT; CDR3 protein: CASSSDGIGNQPQHF
D gene: TRBD2; J gene: TRBJ2-3; clone size: NA; V gene: TRBV5-1; CDR3 DNA: TGCGCCAGCAGCTTGGTCTGGCTAGCGGGAGTTTTAGAGGCAGATACGCAGTATTTT; CDR3 protein: CASSLVWLAGVLEADTQYF
D gene: NA; J gene: TRBJ2-7; clone size: many; V gene: TRBV6-6; CDR3 DNA: TGTGCCAGCAGCTTCGGAAGTGAGCAGTACTTC; CDR3 protein: CASSFGSEQYF
D gene: TRBD2; J gene: TRBJ2-1; clone size: NA; V gene: TRBV7-9; CDR3 DNA: TGTGCCAGCAGCTTAGCGGGCTCCGAGCGGGAGGTGGATATTTGGCCGAACTACAATGAGCAGTTCTTC; CDR3 protein: CASSLAGSEREVDIWPNYNEQFF
D gene: NA; J gene: TRBJ2-2; clone size: few; V gene: TRBV7-2; CDR3 DNA: TGTGCCAGCAGCAACCCAAACTTACCACCCGGGGAGCTGTTTTTT; CDR3 protein: CASSNPNLPPGELFF
D gene: NA; J gene: TRBJ2-5; clone size: NA; V gene: TRBV6-5; CDR3 DNA: TGTGCCAGCAGTTACTCGAGGGAAGAGACCCAGTACTTC; CDR3 protein: CASSYSREETQYF
D gene: NA; J gene: TRBJ2-1; clone size: few; V gene: TRBV11-3; CDR3 DNA: TGTGCCAGCAGCTTAGTAGACTGGGAGCAGTTCTTC; CDR3 protein: CASSLVDWEQFF
D gene: NA; J gene: TRBJ2-1; clone size: NA; V gene: TRBV10-3; CDR3 DNA: TGTGCCATCAGTGAGTCGATCGGCCAGGGCGGGAATGAGCAGTTCTTC; CDR3 protein: CAISESIGQGGNEQFF
D gene: TRBD2; J gene: TRBJ2-1; clone size: NA; V gene: TRBV19; CDR3 DNA: TGTGCCAGTAGTATCCGAGCGGGAGTTCCGAATGAGCAGTTCTTC; CDR3 protein: CASSIRAGVPNEQFF
D gene: NA; J gene: TRBJ2-1; clone size: few; V gene: TRBV6-2/TRBV6-3; CDR3 DNA: TGTGCCAGCAGTTATGTAGGAGAGCAGTTCTTC; CDR3 protein: CASSYVGEQFF
D gene: TRBD1; J gene: TRBJ1-6; clone size: NA; V gene: TRBV5-1; CDR3 DNA: TGCGCCAGCAGCTTGGGGGGACAGGGTCGGACCTATAATTCACCCCTCCACTTT; CDR3 protein: CASSLGGQGRTYNSPLHF
D gene: NA; J gene: TRBJ2-3; clone size: NA; V gene: TRBV7-7; CDR3 DNA: TGTGCCAGCAGCTTAGCGCCGAGGGGCGCAAGCACAGATACGCAGTATTTT; CDR3 protein: CASSLAPRGASTDTQYF
D gene: TRBD2; J gene: TRBJ2-3; clone size: few; V gene: TRBV12-3/TRBV12-4; CDR3 DNA: TGTGCCAGCAGATTTACTAGCGGGAGTACAGATACGCAGTATTTT; CDR3 protein: CASRFTSGSTDTQYF
D gene: NA; J gene: TRBJ2-7; clone size: once; V gene: TRBV15; CDR3 DNA: TGTGCCACCTCTCCAAATTCTTACGAGCAGTACTTC; CDR3 protein: CATSPNSYEQYF
D gene: NA; J gene: TRBJ2-7; clone size: many; V gene: TRBV12-3/TRBV12-4; CDR3 DNA: TGTGCCAGCAGCGAGGGTAACTCCTACGAGCAGTACTTC; CDR3 protein: CASSEGNSYEQYF
D gene: TRBD1; J gene: TRBJ1-5; clone size: few; V gene: TRBV20-1; CDR3 DNA: TGCAGTGCCCGGGACAGGCAGACCGGGGGAAATCAGCCCCAGCATTTT; CDR3 protein: CSARDRQTGGNQPQHF
D gene: NA; J gene: TRBJ2-1; clone size: NA; V gene: TRBV15; CDR3 DNA: TGTGCCACCAGCAGGGAGGACGGGTCCTACAATGAGCAGTTCTTC; CDR3 protein: CATSREDGSYNEQFF
D gene: TRBD2; J gene: TRBJ2-5; clone size: few; V gene: TRBV7-7; CDR3 DNA: TGTGCTAGCAGCTTCGGACTAGCGGGAGGAGAGACCCAGTACTTC; CDR3 protein: CASSFGLAGGETQYF
D gene: NA; J gene: TRBJ1-2; clone size: few; V gene: TRBV21-1; CDR3 DNA: TGTGCCAGGGGACAGGGTGACTATGGCTACACCTTC; CDR3 protein: CARGQGDYGYTF
D gene: NA; J gene: TRBJ2-2; clone size: many; V gene: TRBV5-4; CDR3 DNA: TGTGCCAGCAGCCCCTACACCGCCAGGGACACCGGGGAGCTGTTTTTT; CDR3 protein: CASSPYTARDTGELFF
D gene: TRBD2; J gene: TRBJ2-5; clone size: NA; V gene: TRBV6-6; CDR3 DNA: TGTGCCAGCAGTAGCGGGGGTACCCAAGAGACCCAGTACTTC; CDR3 protein: CASSSGGTQETQYF
D gene: TRBD1; J gene: TRBJ1-4; clone size: NA; V gene: TRBV7-6; CDR3 DNA: TGTGCCAGCAGCAAGACAGGGGGAGAAAGGGAAAAACTGTTTTTT; CDR3 protein: CASSKTGGEREKLFF
D gene: NA; J gene: TRBJ1-2; clone size: few; V gene: TRBV3-1; CDR3 DNA: TGTGCCAGCAGCCAAGAAACGGGCACGGGCTACACCTTC; CDR3 protein: CASSQETGTGYTF
D gene: TRBD1; J gene: TRBJ1-2; clone size: few; V gene: TRBV6-5; CDR3 DNA: TGTGCCAGCAGTTACTCCGGGACAGCCTATGGCTACACCTTC; CDR3 protein: CASSYSGTAYGYTF
D gene: NA; J gene: TRBJ2-3; clone size: many; V gene: TRBV24-1; CDR3 DNA: TGTGCCACCAGTGAGGAAAACACAGATACGCAGTATTTT; CDR3 protein: CATSEENTDTQYF
D gene: NA; J gene: TRBJ1-5; clone size: few; V gene: TRBV6-5; CDR3 DNA: TGTGCCAGCAGCCAAGGGTACCCGGTTGCCCAGCCCCAGCATTTT; CDR3 protein: CASSQGYPVAQPQHF
D gene: NA; J gene: TRBJ2-2; clone size: NA; V gene: TRBV5-5; CDR3 DNA: TGTGCCAGCAGCCCAGCGGTGGCCGGGGAGCTGTTTTTT; CDR3 protein: CASSPAVAGELFF
D gene: NA; J gene: TRBJ2-7; clone size: NA; V gene: TRBV6-2/TRBV6-3; CDR3 DNA: TGTGCCAGCAGTTACTACCCCCTCTACGAGCAGTACTTC; CDR3 protein: CASSYYPLYEQYF
D gene: NA; J gene: TRBJ2-2; clone size: NA; V gene: TRBV7-8; CDR3 DNA: TGTGCCAGCAGCTTAGTTGAAGGCGGAGCGAACACCGGGGAGCTGTTTTTT; CDR3 protein: CASSLVEGGANTGELFF
D gene: NA; J gene: TRBJ1-2; clone size: few; V gene: TRBV21-1; CDR3 DNA: TGTGCCAGCAGCAAAGAGGTCAGGGGGCGATACTATGGCTACACCTTC; CDR3 protein: CASSKEVRGRYYGYTF
D gene: TRBD2; J gene: TRBJ2-7; clone size: few; V gene: TRBV10-3; CDR3 DNA: TGTGCCATCAGTGGAACTAGCGGGGGGCTCACCTACGAGCAGTACTTC; CDR3 protein: CAISGTSGGLTYEQYF
D gene: TRBD1; J gene: TRBJ2-7; clone size: few; V gene: TRBV29-1; CDR3 DNA: TGCAGCGCGTTCCGGACAGGGAGCTCCTACGAGCAGTACTTC; CDR3 protein: CSAFRTGSSYEQYF
D gene: TRBD2; J gene: TRBJ2-7; clone size: NA; V gene: TRBV2; CDR3 DNA: TGTGCCAGCAGTCGACTAGCGGGGGGTGCTTCCTACGAGCAGTACTTC; CDR3 protein: CASSRLAGGASYEQYF
D gene: TRBD2; J gene: TRBJ2-1; clone size: NA; V gene: TRBV20-1; CDR3 DNA: TGCAGTGCTTCCGTGGGACTAGCTTCTTACAATGAGCAGTTCTTC; CDR3 protein: CSASVGLASYNEQFF
D gene: NA; J gene: TRBJ2-7; clone size: few; V gene: TRBV12-3/TRBV12-4; CDR3 DNA: TGTGCCAGCAGTTTGTCCAGTCCCTACGAGCAGTACTTC; CDR3 protein: CASSLSSPYEQYF
D gene: NA; J gene: TRBJ2-7; clone size: NA; V gene: TRBV5-6; CDR3 DNA: TGTGCCAGCAGCTTGCCAGGGACCGAGCAGTACTTC; CDR3 protein: CASSLPGTEQYF
D gene: NA; J gene: TRBJ2-5; clone size: NA; V gene: TRBV5-1; CDR3 DNA: TGCGCCAGCAGCTTTGTACGCGGGGCCCAAGAGACCCAGTACTTC; CDR3 protein: CASSFVRGAQETQYF